This T cell receptor (beta chain) was identified in a study of shared T cell receptors in the human thymus. The data were produced by immunoSEQ multiplex PCR, yet TCRdb's version contains in-frame clones alone and is incomplete. The data contain more than 300,000 clones, roughly 94% of them seen just once; the ten biggest clones take up roughly 0.02%. Sequenced material: thymocytes. This receptor was obtained from a human donor.

As DNA, the CDR3 is TGTGCCAGCAGCTTCTCCCTAGGGGGGGCTTTGGGAAATGAGCAGTTCTTC. Translation: CASSFSLGGALGNEQFF. The J gene is TRBJ2-1, the V gene TRBV13; possible D gene TRBD2, 7 bases. The V end lost 3 bases, the J end lost 7 bases, and 22 bases lay between the germline ends. The CDR3 length is 17 residues. The germline V gene has CDR1 PRHDT and CDR2 FYEKMQ (reference sequence). The entire variable domain, with the rest obtained from reference TRBV13 and TRBJ2-1, is as follows: AAGVIQSPRHLIKEKRETATLKCYPIPRHDTVYWYQQGPGQDPQFLISFYEKMQSDKGSIPDRFSAQQFSDYHSELNMSSLELGDSALYFCASSFSLGGALGNEQFFGPGTRLTVL.